This T cell receptor beta chain was obtained from a study of vaccination effects on CD4 cells after COVID-19. With the ViraFEST assay, the study expanded antigen-specific CD4+ T cells using viral peptide pools, then sequenced them. Cultured cells yielded isolated CD4+ T cells after more than nine days. Nobody among the vaccine recipients had prior SARS-CoV-2 infection (nucleocapsid antibodies were negative). It was with about 10 IU/ml IL-2 and 9.5 to 10 ug/ml peptides that around 1.9 million PBMC per well were cultured. Each culture had half its medium swapped for IL-2 medium on days 3 and 7. With regard to this clone: Its antigen is still unknown.

Study-wide results and caveats: Marked contraction was observed in infection-induced and vaccine-induced clones late after vaccination. The study dataset contains few convalescent patients and includes no early post-infection timepoints.

Here immunoSEQ multiplex PCR was the method, and the copy in TCRdb shows in-frame clones only, minus some. The profile covers about 24,000 clones, with over 70% appearing a single time and 10% taken by the ten largest. CDR1 is MNHEY and CDR2 is SVGAGI in the germline V gene. This CDR3 is built from 15 residues. V lost 4 bases and J 3 bases, leaving 16 bases between the germline ends. The sequence was obtained from a human donor who received a COVID-19 vaccine. The genes are TRBV6-5 and TRBJ2-7, with D possibly being TRBD2 (6 bases). The source was CD4+ T cells from PBMCs cultured with HCoV-NL63 spike peptides, collected before COVID-19 vaccination. In DNA, the CDR3 is TGTGCCAGCAGTTCATCCTGGAGGGGTGACTACGAGCAGTACTTC. Amino acids: CASSSSWRGDYEQYF.